This TCR beta chain was obtained from a study of Graves' ophthalmopathy and Graves' hyperthyroidism. CDR3 regions of TCR beta were amplified from RNA transcripts. The library came from an HTBI-primed first-round RT-PCR and a second-round multiplex PCR. TCRdb re-called the multiplex PCR reads with MiXCR, one entry per CDR3 protein. The sample includes around 520,000 distinct CDR3 sequences, under 45% of them seen just once. V lost 3 bases, J lost 5 bases, and 5 bases lay in between. This CDR3 region has 12 residues. Study-level points and caveats: In blood, most expanded thyroid clonotypes above 0.001 frequency were also detected.

This clonotype has a count of ten or more. Its antigen is unknown. The chain has TRBV12-3 or TRBV12-4 and TRBJ1-3, with no clear D. Sequencing input: peripheral blood or thyroid tissue (not recorded which). This receptor was taken from an adult man with Graves' hyperthyroidism. CDR3 nucleotide sequence: TGTGCCAGCAGTTTGATGAGAAACACCATATATTTT. This translates into CASSLMRNTIYF.